The clone carrying this T cell receptor beta chain appeared a few times. This sample is drawn from a study of blood T cell repertoires in COVID-19. Across the whole study: Sites in the United States, Italy and Spain provided acute and convalescent COVID-19 samples. T cells, B-cell-depleted T cells, or PBMCs supplied cDNA or gDNA.

TCRdb's table, derived via immunoSEQ multiplex PCR, lists solely in-frame clones and lacks some. Of some 200,000 clones listed, approximately 86% are singletons. The sequence was collected from a man aged 55 to 70 with COVID-19, enrolled during active disease. Sequenced material: peripheral blood.

The DNA of the CDR3 is TGTGCCAGCAGTCGGACAGGGATCTACGAGCAGTACTTC. It translates to CASSRTGIYEQYF. The chain recombines TRBV6-5 with TRBJ2-7; TRBD1 matches at 8 bases. Trimming took 5 bases from V and 3 from J; bases not matched to a gene: 3. The CDR3 extends over 13 amino acids. CDR1 is MNHEY, CDR2 SVGAGI, per germline.